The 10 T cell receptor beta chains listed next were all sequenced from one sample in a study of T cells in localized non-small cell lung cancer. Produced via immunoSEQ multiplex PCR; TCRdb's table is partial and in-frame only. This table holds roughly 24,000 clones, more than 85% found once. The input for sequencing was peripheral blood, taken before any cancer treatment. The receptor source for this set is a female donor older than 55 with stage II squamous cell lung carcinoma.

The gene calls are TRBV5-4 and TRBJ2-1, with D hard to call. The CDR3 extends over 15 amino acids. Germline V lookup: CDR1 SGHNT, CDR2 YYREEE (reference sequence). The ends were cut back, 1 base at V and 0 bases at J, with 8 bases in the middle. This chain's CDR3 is CASSLQISSYNEQFF. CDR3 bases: TGTGCCAGCAGCTTGCAGATTAGCTCCTACAATGAGCAGTTCTTC.

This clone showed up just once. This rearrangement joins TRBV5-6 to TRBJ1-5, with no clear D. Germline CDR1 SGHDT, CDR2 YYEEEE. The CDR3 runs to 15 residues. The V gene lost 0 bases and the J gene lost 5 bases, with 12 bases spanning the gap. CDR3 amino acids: CASSLVGREDQPQHF. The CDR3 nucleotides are TGTGCCAGCAGCTTGGTAGGGAGGGAGGATCAGCCCCAGCATTTT.

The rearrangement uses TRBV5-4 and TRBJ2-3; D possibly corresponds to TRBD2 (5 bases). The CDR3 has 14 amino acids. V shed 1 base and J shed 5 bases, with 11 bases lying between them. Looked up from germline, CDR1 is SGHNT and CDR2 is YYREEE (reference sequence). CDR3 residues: CASSLRASGDTQYF. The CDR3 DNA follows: TGTGCCAGCAGCTTGCGTGCCAGCGGAGATACGCAGTATTTT.

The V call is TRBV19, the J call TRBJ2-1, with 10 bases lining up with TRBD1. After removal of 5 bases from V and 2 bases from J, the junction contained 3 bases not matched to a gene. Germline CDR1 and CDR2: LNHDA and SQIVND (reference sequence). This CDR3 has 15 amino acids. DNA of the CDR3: TGTGCCAGTAGTGGGACAGGGGTGGCCTACAATGAGCAGTTCTTC. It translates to CASSGTGVAYNEQFF.

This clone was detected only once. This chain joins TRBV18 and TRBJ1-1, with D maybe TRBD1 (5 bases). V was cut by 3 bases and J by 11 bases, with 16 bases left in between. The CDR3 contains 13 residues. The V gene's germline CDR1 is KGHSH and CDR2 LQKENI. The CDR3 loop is CASSPPQRGEAFF. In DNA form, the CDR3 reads TGTGCCAGCTCACCTCCACAGAGAGGGGAGGCTTTCTTT.

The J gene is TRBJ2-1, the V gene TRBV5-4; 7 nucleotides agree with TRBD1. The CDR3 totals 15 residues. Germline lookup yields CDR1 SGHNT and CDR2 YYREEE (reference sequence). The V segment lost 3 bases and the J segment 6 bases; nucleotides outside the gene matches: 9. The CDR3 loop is CASSSQGDPVNEQFF. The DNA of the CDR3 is TGTGCCAGCAGCTCGCAGGGGGATCCAGTCAATGAGCAGTTCTTC.

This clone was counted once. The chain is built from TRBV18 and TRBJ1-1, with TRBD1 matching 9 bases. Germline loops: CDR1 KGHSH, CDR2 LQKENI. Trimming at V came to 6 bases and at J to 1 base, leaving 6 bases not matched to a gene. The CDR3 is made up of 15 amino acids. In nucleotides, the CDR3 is TGTGCCAGCTCCCGCGGACAGGGGCGGAACACTGAAGCTTTCTTT. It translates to CASSRGQGRNTEAFF.

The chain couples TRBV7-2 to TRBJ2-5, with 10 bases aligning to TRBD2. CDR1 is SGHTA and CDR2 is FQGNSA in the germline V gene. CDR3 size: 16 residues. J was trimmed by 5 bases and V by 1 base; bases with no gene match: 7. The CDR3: CASSLVSGGFLETQYF. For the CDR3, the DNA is TGTGCCAGCAGCTTAGTTAGCGGGGGGTTCTTGGAGACCCAGTACTTC.

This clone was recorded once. Here the CDR3 reads CASSPYGGRADYGYTF. The DNA for the CDR3 is TGTGCCAGCAGCCCCTACGGGGGCCGGGCCGACTATGGCTACACCTTC. This chain links TRBV7-3 with TRBJ1-2; tentative D call: TRBD1 (6 bases). The CDR3 consists of 16 residues. V lost 5 bases to trimming and J lost 3 bases, with 19 bases between them. From germline, CDR1 is SGHTA and CDR2 FQGTGA.

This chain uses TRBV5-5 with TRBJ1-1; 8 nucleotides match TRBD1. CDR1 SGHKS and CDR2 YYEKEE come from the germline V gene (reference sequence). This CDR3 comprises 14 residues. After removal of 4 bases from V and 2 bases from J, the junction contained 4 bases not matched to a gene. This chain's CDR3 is CASSPTGGNTEAFF. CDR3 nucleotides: TGTGCCAGCAGCCCCACAGGGGGAAACACTGAAGCTTTCTTT.